This TCR beta chain was sequenced in a study of Graves' ophthalmopathy and Graves' hyperthyroidism. Study at large: The study drew peripheral blood at initial diagnosis, before any treatment. Study-level points and caveats: A roughly 81% specificity and around 89% sensitivity were achieved by a 13-signature model that separated ophthalmopathy from stable hyperthyroidism. Ophthalmopathy progression was predicted by the model at roughly 69% sensitivity and about 79% specificity.

Details on this clonotype: Its matching antigen is unknown. The junction and the germline gene differ at one end; a read error may be behind it.

The authors amplified TCR beta CDR3 regions from RNA transcripts. Second-round multiplex PCR came after first-round RT-PCR with HTBI primers. Using its own MiXCR run on the multiplex PCR reads, TCRdb lists one record per CDR3 protein. In the table there are some 410,000 distinct CDR3 sequences, around a fifth of which are singletons. Hyperthyroidism showing no ophthalmopathy within 18 months of follow-up was stable. This CDR3 spans 15 amino acids. Germline V CDR1 and CDR2: DFQATT, SNEGSKA (reference sequence). The sequence was obtained from a woman between 18 and 29 years old with stable Graves' hyperthyroidism. The chain is built from TRBV20-1 and TRBJ2-4; D is possibly TRBD2 (6 bases). The source material was peripheral blood. CDR3 residues: CSASRRERAKNIKYF. In DNA form, the CDR3 reads TGCAGTGCTTCCCGACGGGAGCGAGCCAAAAACATTAAGTACTTC.